Following are 7 T cell receptor beta chains from one sample sequenced in a study of cytomegalovirus exposure and HLA in healthy donors. PCR was performed using 60 Vbeta and 13 Jbeta primers. Generated by immunoSEQ multiplex PCR, the TCRdb table keeps only in-frame clones and is missing some. Here the sample spans about 120,000 clones, roughly three fifths being singletons. Sequences were obtained from PBMCs. The receptors stem from a man between 35 and 55 years old in good health and CMV-seropositive.

V usage is TRBV19 and J usage is TRBJ2-7, with 8 nucleotides matching TRBD2. V was clipped by 5 bases and J by 0 bases; unmatched bases: 6. Germline CDR1 and CDR2: LNHDA and SQIVND (reference sequence). CDR3 length equals 15 residues. CDR3 in DNA: TGTGCCAGTAGTCGACTAGCGTCTAGCTCCTACGAGCAGTACTTC. Its protein product is CASSRLASSSYEQYF.

V and J are TRBV4-3 and TRBJ2-3; 8 bases align to TRBD2. V lost 0 bases and J lost 7; bases outside the gene matches: 12. The length of the CDR3 is 17 residues. Looked up from germline, CDR1 is LGHNA and CDR2 is YSLEER. The DNA for the CDR3 is TGCGCCAGCAGCCAAGATGTACCAGCGGGAGCAGCCCATACGCAGTATTTT. Its protein product is CASSQDVPAGAAHTQYF.

This clone was found once. V gene TRBV29-1 combines with J gene TRBJ2-5, with 10 bases identical to TRBD2. The J call could be wrong; TRBJ2-7 is a better fit for the DNA end. CDR1 and CDR2 (germline): SQVTM, ANQGSEA. This CDR3 spans 12 amino acids. Here the CDR3 reads CSVGGLAAEQYF. DNA of the CDR3: TGCAGCGTTGGCGGACTAGCGGCCGAGCAGTACTTC.

The chain is built from TRBV30 and TRBJ2-1, with unresolved D. Trimming took off 0 bases at V and 4 bases at J, with 7 bases between the two ends. Germline V gives CDR1 GTSNPN, CDR2 SVGIG (reference sequence). The CDR3 is 13 residues long. Here the CDR3 DNA reads TGTGCCTGGAGTGTCGTGGCTTACAATGAGCAGTTCTTC. This gives the protein CAWSVVAYNEQFF.

The gene calls are TRBV4-1 and TRBJ2-7; the match to TRBD2 covers 14 bases. The V segment lost 0 bases and the J segment 7 bases; nucleotides outside the gene matches: 8. The CDR3 runs to 17 residues. CDR1 is MGHRA and CDR2 is YSYEKL in the germline V gene. CDR3 in amino acids: CASSQEPGLAGEGEQYF. Here the CDR3 DNA reads TGCGCCAGCAGCCAAGAACCGGGACTAGCGGGAGAAGGGGAGCAGTACTTC.

The genes are TRBV2 and TRBJ2-7, with 7 nucleotides matching TRBD2. V lost 4 bases, J lost 1 base, and 1 base stayed unmatched. Germline V gives CDR1 SNHLY, CDR2 FYNNEI. The CDR3 has 13 amino acids. CDR3 coding DNA: TGTGCCAGCAGTGGGGAGGGTTCCTACGAGCAGTACTTC. Translation: CASSGEGSYEQYF. The variable domain in full, with the rest retrieved from reference TRBV2 and TRBJ2-7, is EPEVTQTPSHQVTQMGQEVILRCVPISNHLYFYWYRQILGQKVEFLVSFYNNEISEKSEIFDDQFSVERPDGSNFTLKIRSTKLEDSAMYFCASSGEGSYEQYFGPGTRLTVT.

CDR3 DNA sequence: TGTGCCAGCAGTGAAGGACAGATGGGTAATGAAAAACTGTTTTTT. Translation gives CASSEGQMGNEKLFF. The chain has TRBV6-1 and TRBJ1-4; D possibly corresponds to TRBD1 (5 bases). Trimming left V 1 base short and J 4 bases short, with 10 bases between. The CDR3 is 15 amino acids. Germline V gives CDR1 MNHNS, CDR2 SASEGT.